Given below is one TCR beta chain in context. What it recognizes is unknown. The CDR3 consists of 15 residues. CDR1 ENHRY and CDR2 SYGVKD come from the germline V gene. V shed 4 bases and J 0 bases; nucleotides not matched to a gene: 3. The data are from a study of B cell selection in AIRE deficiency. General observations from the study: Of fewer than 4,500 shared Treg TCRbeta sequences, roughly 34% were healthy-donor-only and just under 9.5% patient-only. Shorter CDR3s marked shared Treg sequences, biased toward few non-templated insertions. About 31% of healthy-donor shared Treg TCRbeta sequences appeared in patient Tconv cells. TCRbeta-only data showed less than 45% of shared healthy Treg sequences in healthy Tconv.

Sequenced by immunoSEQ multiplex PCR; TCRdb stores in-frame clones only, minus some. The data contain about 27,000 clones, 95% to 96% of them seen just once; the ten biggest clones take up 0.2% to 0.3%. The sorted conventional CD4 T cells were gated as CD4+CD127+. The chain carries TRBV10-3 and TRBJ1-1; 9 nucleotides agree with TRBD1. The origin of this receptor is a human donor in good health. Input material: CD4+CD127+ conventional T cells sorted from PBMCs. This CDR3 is CAISAGTGLNTEAFF. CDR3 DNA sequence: TGTGCCATCAGTGCCGGGACAGGGTTGAACACTGAAGCTTTCTTT.